Sequencing of this T cell receptor beta chain was carried out in a study of OX40 agonist ivuxolimab in advanced cancers. The protocol was immunoSEQ multiplex PCR, while the TCRdb copy is restricted to in-frame clones and leaves out a portion. The sample holds more than 75,000 clones; 86% are singletons and the top ten take 0.85% to 1%. Germline V gene data show CDR1 as LNHDA and CDR2 as SQIVND (reference sequence). The CDR3 totals 13 residues. V was cut by 5 bases and J by 2 bases, with 9 bases left in between. This sequence was found in an adult with an advanced solid tumor such as melanoma, head and neck, liver or kidney cancer. This chain uses TRBV19 with TRBJ1-1, with D unresolved. The sequencing used CD4+ or CD8+ T cells sorted from blood, collected in a trial of the OX40 agonist ivuxolimab. CDR3 protein: CASSGSINTEAFF. CDR3 bases: TGTGCCAGTAGTGGATCGATAAACACTGAAGCTTTCTTT.